The 13 T cell receptor beta chains below were found in one sample sequenced in a study of T cells in Graves' hyperthyroidism and ophthalmopathy (dated by TCRdb to about 2019). Library preparation employed multiplex PCR. Instrument on record: Illumina HiSeq 2000. Amplification of TCR beta CDR3 regions was carried out from RNA transcripts. The first round of RT-PCR for the TCR CDR3 was performed with the HTBI primer set and the Qiagen OneStep RT-PCR kit. TCRdb trimmed public reads at Q25 via fastp, called clones via MiXCR and kept in-frame beta chains. All rows with the same CDR3 protein become a single entry with the most common DNA and genes. Across this sample there are roughly 840,000 distinct CDR3 sequences, with 38% seen only once. The leading ten clones occupy approximately 10% of the sample. Sequencing used blood. The receptors come from a man in his late teens or twenties with Graves' hyperthyroidism.

In its sample, this clonotype was seen a few times. The V gene is TRBV7-9, the J gene TRBJ1-2, with a possible D match to TRBD1 (6 bases). Trimming took 5 bases from V and 0 from J, leaving 16 bases between them. Germline V gives CDR1 SEHNR, CDR2 FQNEAQ (reference sequence). This CDR3 contains 16 residues. CDR3 in DNA: TGTGCCAGCAGCCAAGAGGGGGTGGAAACTAACTATGGCTACACCTTC. Translated, it gives CASSQEGVETNYGYTF.

The chain employs TRBV5-1 and TRBJ1-5, with D uncertain. The CDR3 totals 16 residues. The V gene lost 0 bases and the J gene lost 1 base, with 11 bases spanning the gap. Germline lookup yields CDR1 SGHRS and CDR2 YFSETQ. DNA of the CDR3: TGCGCCAGCAGCTTGGGTCCGGAAGGAAGCAATCAGCCCCAGCATTTT. Encoded protein: CASSLGPEGSNQPQHF.

This rearrangement joins TRBV7-2 to TRBJ2-5, with unresolved D. Trimming removed 5 bases from V and 5 bases from J, with 12 bases in between. Per germline, CDR1 SGHTA and CDR2 FQGNSA. There are 13 residues in the CDR3. CDR3 coding DNA: TGTGCCAGCAGCCCCCGGGTGTCGGAGACCCAGTACTTC. Translation: CASSPRVSETQYF.

This clonotype was detected many times. This chain links TRBV7-3 with TRBJ2-2; a possible D gene is TRBD2 (6 bases). Germline V gene lookup returns CDR1 SGHTA and CDR2 FQGTGA. CDR3 length: 15 residues. The V end lost 2 bases, the J end lost 4 bases, and 11 bases lay between the germline ends. The DNA for the CDR3 is TGTGCCAGCAGCTTAGCGGGGTCCGGCACCGGGGAGCTGTTTTTT. Translating gives CASSLAGSGTGELFF.

This clonotype showed up many times. CDR3 sequence: CASITGGSYGYTF. The DNA for the CDR3 is TGTGCCAGCATTACAGGGGGGTCCTATGGCTACACCTTC. The rearrangement joins TRBV2 to TRBJ1-2, with 8 bases aligning to TRBD1. The CDR3 is made up of 13 amino acids. The trim removed 7 bases at V and 4 bases at J, leaving 5 bases unmatched. Germline loops: CDR1 SNHLY, CDR2 FYNNEI.

Only a few counts were recorded for this clonotype. The rearrangement joins TRBV7-2 to TRBJ1-5; D ambiguous. This CDR3 contains 12 residues. Between the trimmed V and J ends, which lost 4 bases and 5 bases, there was a span of 6 bases. CDR1 and CDR2 from the germline V gene are SGHTA and FQGNSA. Written as DNA, the CDR3 is TGTGCCAGCAGCTCCACAGATCAGCCCCAGCATTTT. Its protein is CASSSTDQPQHF. Full variable domain (rest looked up from reference TRBV7-2 and TRBJ1-5): GAGVSQSPSNKVTEKGKDVELRCDPISGHTALYWYRQSLGQGLEFLIYFQGNSAPDKSGLPSDRFSAERTGGSVSTLTIQRTQQEDSAVYLCASSSTDQPQHFGDGTRLSIL.

Worth noting for this clonotype: Sequence at one end of the junction differs from germline and may be a read error. The chain has TRBV2 and TRBJ2-6; TRBD2 aligns across 7 bases. The CDR3 has 14 amino acids. Germline CDR1 reads SNHLY; CDR2 reads FYNNEI. In DNA form, the CDR3 reads TGTGCCAGCAGTGGGGATGGCGGGGGCAACGTCCTGACTTTC. Translated, it gives CASSGDGGGNVLTF.

About this clonotype itself: A much larger clonotype is one base distant, so this may be a read error. CDR3 residues: CASRPALSDSSSYGYTF. Here the CDR3 DNA reads TGTGCCAGCAGGCCAGCCTTGAGCGATTCTTCTAGCTATGGCTACACCTTC. The rearrangement links TRBV7-6 to TRBJ1-2; the D is unclear. Germline V gene data show CDR1 as SGHVS and CDR2 as FNYEAQ. With 6 bases removed from V and 4 bases from J, the gap between germline ends came to 24 bases. The CDR3 runs 17 residues.

Notes on this clonotype: Relative to the germline gene, one junction end is altered; a read error may explain this. The chain combines TRBV7-6 with TRBJ2-2, with D perhaps matching TRBD2 (5 bases). This CDR3 is 15 amino acids long. The V gene's germline CDR1 is SGHVS and CDR2 FNYEAQ. The DNA of the CDR3 is TGTGCCAGCAGCTTGGAGGCCAGTCACACCGGGGAGCTGTACTTC. This sequence encodes CASSLEASHTGELYF.

A remark on this clonotype: Germline is not matched at one junction end, which may reflect a read error. This chain uses TRBV24-1 with TRBJ1-5; D call uncertain. The CDR3 length is 15 residues. CDR1 and CDR2 (germline): KGHDR, SFDVKD. This CDR3 reads CAASSGDQNYQPQHF. In DNA form, the CDR3 reads TGTGCCGCCAGTAGTGGAGACCAGAACTATCAGCCCCAGCATTTT.

This chain joins TRBV12-3 or TRBV12-4 and TRBJ1-1, with TRBD1 as a possible D gene (6 bases). V was pared by 4 bases and J by 0 bases, with 15 bases between. This CDR3 is built from 16 residues. CDR3 in amino acids: CASSSPTGLLNTEAFF. The CDR3 DNA is TGTGCCAGCAGTTCCCCGACAGGTCTGCTGAACACTGAAGCTTTCTTT.

The chain carries TRBV7-9 and TRBJ1-1; TRBD1 is a possible D gene (6 bases). CDR1 and CDR2 (germline): SEHNR, FQNEAQ (reference sequence). This CDR3 is built from 15 residues. V was cut by 4 bases and J by 2 bases, with 14 bases left in between. CDR3 in amino acids: CASSSGQSGNTEAFF. The CDR3 coding sequence is TGTGCCAGCAGCTCAGGACAGTCTGGAAACACTGAAGCTTTCTTT. Looking up the rest from reference TRBV7-9 and TRBJ1-1 gives the full variable domain: DTGVSQNPRHKITKRGQNVTFRCDPISEHNRLYWYRQTLGQGPEFLTYFQNEAQLEKSRLLSDRFSAERPKGSFSTLEIQRTEQGDSAMYLCASSSGQSGNTEAFFGQGTRLTVV.

Regarding this clonotype: A single base separates this from a much larger clone, so it may be a read error. V is TRBV24-1 and J is TRBJ2-7, with 8 bases fitting TRBD2. The CDR3 is made up of 14 amino acids. Germline V gene data show CDR1 as KGHDR and CDR2 as SFDVKD. CDR3 nucleotides: TGTGTCACCAGTGATAGCGGGATAGCCTACGAGCAGTACTTC. Translating it yields CVTSDSGIAYEQYF.